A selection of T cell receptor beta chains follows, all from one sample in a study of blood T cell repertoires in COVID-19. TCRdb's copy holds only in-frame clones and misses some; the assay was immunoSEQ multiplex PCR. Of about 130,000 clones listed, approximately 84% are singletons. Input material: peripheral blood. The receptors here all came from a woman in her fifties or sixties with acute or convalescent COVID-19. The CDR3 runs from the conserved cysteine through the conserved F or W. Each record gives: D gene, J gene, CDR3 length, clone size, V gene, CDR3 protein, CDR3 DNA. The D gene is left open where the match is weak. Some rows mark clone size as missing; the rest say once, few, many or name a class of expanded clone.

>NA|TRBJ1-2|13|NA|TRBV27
CASSAGTIYGYTF
TGTGCCAGCAGCGCCGGGACAATCTATGGCTACACCTTC
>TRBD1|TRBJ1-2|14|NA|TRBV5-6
CASSLVGQSNGYTF
TGTGCCAGCAGCTTAGTGGGACAGAGTAATGGCTACACCTTC
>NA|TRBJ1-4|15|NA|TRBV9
CASSTSGASNEKLFF
TGTGCCAGCAGCACCTCAGGGGCCTCTAATGAAAAACTGTTTTTT
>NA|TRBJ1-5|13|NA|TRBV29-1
CSVAGSGNQPQHF
TGCAGCGTTGCTGGGTCGGGGAATCAGCCCCAGCATTTT
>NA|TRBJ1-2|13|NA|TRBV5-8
CASSSDRIYGYTF
TGTGCCAGCAGCTCCGACAGGATCTATGGCTACACCTTC
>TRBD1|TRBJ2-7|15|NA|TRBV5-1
CASSSYRGYAYEQYF
TGCGCCAGCAGCTCGTACAGGGGATACGCCTACGAGCAGTACTTC
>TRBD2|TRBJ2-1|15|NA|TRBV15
CATSLGRGPYNEQFF
TGTGCCACCAGCCTAGGGAGGGGCCCCTACAATGAGCAGTTCTTC
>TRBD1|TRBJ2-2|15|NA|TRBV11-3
CASSSRDSQAGELFF
TGTGCCAGCAGCTCCCGGGACAGCCAGGCCGGGGAGCTGTTTTTT
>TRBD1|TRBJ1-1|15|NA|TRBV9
CASSPGGHLATEAFF
TGTGCCAGCAGCCCAGGGGGGCATTTAGCCACTGAAGCTTTCTTT
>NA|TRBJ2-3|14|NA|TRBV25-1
CASSESLAPDTQYF
TGTGCCAGCAGTGAATCCCTAGCCCCAGATACGCAGTATTTT
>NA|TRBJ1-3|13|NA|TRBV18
CASSPVGGNTIYF
TGTGCCAGCTCACCAGTCGGTGGAAACACCATATATTTT
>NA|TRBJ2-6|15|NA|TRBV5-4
CASSSPTGRADVLTF
TGTGCCAGCAGTTCCCCGACGGGTAGAGCAGACGTCCTGACTTTC
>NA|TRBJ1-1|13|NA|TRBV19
CASRVQVNTEAFF
TGTGCCAGTAGGGTACAGGTTAACACTGAAGCTTTCTTT
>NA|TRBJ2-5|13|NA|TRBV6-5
CASKEVPQETQYF
TGTGCCAGCAAGGAGGTCCCACAAGAGACCCAGTACTTC
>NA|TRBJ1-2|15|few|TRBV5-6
CASSLVRADYYGYTF
TGTGCCAGCAGCTTGGTCCGGGCGGACTACTATGGCTACACCTTC
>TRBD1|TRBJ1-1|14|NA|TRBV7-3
CASSRTSQGTEAFF
TGTGCCAGCAGCCGGACTTCACAGGGGACTGAAGCTTTCTTT
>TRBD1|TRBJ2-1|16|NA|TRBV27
CASSFGGDRVRGEQFF
TGTGCCAGCAGTTTCGGAGGGGACAGGGTACGCGGTGAGCAGTTCTTC
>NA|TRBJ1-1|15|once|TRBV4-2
CASSYTRNVGTEAFF
TGTGCCAGCTCCTACACCAGGAATGTGGGCACTGAAGCTTTCTTT
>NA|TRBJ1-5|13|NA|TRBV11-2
CASSQQERQPQHF
TGTGCCAGCAGCCAGCAGGAACGGCAGCCCCAGCATTTT
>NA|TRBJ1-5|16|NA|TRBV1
CTSSQCERTGNQPQHF
TGCACCAGCAGCCAATGCGAGAGGACAGGAAATCAGCCCCAGCATTTT
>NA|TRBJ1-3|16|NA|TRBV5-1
CASSLRPGEGGNTIYF
TGCGCCAGCAGCCTCCGACCAGGGGAAGGTGGAAACACCATATATTTT
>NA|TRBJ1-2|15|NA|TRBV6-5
CASSYERRANYGYTF
TGTGCCAGCAGTTACGAACGTCGAGCTAACTATGGCTACACCTTC
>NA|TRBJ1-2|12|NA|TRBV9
CASSVANSGYTF
TGTGCCAGCAGCGTAGCAAACTCTGGCTACACCTTC
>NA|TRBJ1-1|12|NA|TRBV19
CASSQVDTEAFF
TGTGCCAGTTCCCAGGTCGACACTGAAGCTTTCTTT
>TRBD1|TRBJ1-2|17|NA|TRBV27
CASRTLTGQSHNYGYTF
TGTGCCAGCAGGACCTTGACAGGGCAATCTCATAACTATGGCTACACCTTC
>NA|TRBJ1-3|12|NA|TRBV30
CAWTGNGNTIYF
TGTGCCTGGACAGGGAATGGAAACACCATATATTTT
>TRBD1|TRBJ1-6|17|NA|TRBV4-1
CASSRTRATGGNSPLHF
TGCGCCAGCAGCCGGACCAGGGCGACAGGGGGGAATTCACCCCTCCACTTT
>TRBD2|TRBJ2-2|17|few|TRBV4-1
CASSQDGRLAFPGELFF
TGCGCCAGCAGCCAAGATGGTAGACTAGCGTTCCCCGGGGAGCTGTTTTTT
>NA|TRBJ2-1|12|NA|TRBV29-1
CSVEDNQACRFF
TGCAGCGTTGAAGATAATCAGGCCTGTCGGTTCTTC
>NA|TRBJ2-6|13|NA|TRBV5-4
CASSLSGANVLTF
TGTGCCAGTTCCCTCTCTGGGGCCAACGTCCTGACTTTC
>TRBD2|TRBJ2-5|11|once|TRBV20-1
CSLAGRETQYF
TGCAGTCTAGCGGGGAGAGAGACCCAGTACTTC
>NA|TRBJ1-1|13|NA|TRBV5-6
CASSINRATEAFF
TGTGCCAGCAGCATTAACAGGGCTACTGAAGCTTTCTTT
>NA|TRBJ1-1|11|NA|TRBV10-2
CASSSTAGAFF
TGCGCCAGCAGTTCGACAGCGGGGGCTTTCTTT
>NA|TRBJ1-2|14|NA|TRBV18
CASSPVTEGYGYTF
TGTGCCAGCTCACCAGTAACCGAGGGCTATGGCTACACCTTC
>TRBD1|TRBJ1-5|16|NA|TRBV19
CASRDRGSWSNQPQHF
TGTGCCAGTAGAGACAGGGGCTCTTGGAGCAATCAGCCCCAGCATTTT
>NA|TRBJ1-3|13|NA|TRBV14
CASSPSSGNTIYF
TGTGCCAGCAGTCCCTCCTCTGGAAACACCATATATTTT
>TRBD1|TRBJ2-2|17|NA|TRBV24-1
CATSDSPRQGAPGELFF
TGTGCCACCAGTGATTCACCAAGACAGGGGGCCCCCGGGGAGCTGTTTTTT
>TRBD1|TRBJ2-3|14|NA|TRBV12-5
CASGPGQGVDTQYF
TGTGCTAGTGGCCCGGGACAGGGGGTAGATACGCAGTATTTT
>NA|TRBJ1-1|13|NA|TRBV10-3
CAIALEGNTEAFF
TGTGCCATCGCTCTGGAGGGGAACACTGAAGCTTTCTTT
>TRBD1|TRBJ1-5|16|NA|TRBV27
CASSTSGTGYYQPQHF
TGTGCCAGCAGTACCTCCGGGACAGGGTACTATCAGCCCCAGCATTTT
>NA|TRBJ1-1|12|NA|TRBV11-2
CASSLNRVQAFF
TGTGCCAGCAGCCTTAACAGGGTACAAGCTTTCTTT
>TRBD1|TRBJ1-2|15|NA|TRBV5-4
CASSLNAKGAYGYTF
TGTGCCAGCAGCCTAAACGCTAAGGGGGCCTATGGCTACACCTTC
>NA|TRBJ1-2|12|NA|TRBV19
CASTGVFDGYTF
TGTGCCAGTACAGGGGTTTTTGATGGCTACACCTTC
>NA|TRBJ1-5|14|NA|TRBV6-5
CASSSGGARQPQHF
TGTGCCAGCAGTTCCGGGGGGGCTCGGCAGCCCCAGCATTTT
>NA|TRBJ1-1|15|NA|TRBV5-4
CASSPPTGRNTEAFF
TGTGCCAGCAGCCCGCCGACAGGACGGAACACTGAAGCTTTCTTT
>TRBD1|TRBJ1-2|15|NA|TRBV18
CASSRDRGTSYGYTF
TGTGCCAGCTCACGAGACAGGGGGACCTCCTATGGCTACACCTTC
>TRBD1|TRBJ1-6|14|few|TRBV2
CASSYGQENSPLHF
TGTGCCAGCAGTTACGGACAGGAAAATTCACCCCTCCACTTT
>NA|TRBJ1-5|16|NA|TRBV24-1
CATSDSGVVRNQPQHF
TGTGCCACCAGTGACTCGGGGGTCGTAAGAAATCAGCCCCAGCATTTT
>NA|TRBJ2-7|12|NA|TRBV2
CASMPGVGEQYF
TGTGCCAGCATGCCGGGGGTTGGCGAGCAGTACTTC
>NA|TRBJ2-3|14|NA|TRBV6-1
CASSENRVADTQYF
TGTGCCAGCAGTGAGAACCGGGTGGCAGATACGCAGTATTTT
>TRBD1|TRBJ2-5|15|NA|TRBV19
CASSIGGTEKETQYF
TGTGCCAGTAGTATAGGGGGGACAGAAAAGGAGACCCAGTACTTC
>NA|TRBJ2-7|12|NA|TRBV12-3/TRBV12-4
CASSPGPYEQYF
TGTGCCAGCAGTCCGGGTCCCTACGAGCAGTACTTC
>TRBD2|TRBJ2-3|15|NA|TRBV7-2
CASSKWLAGSNTQYF
TGTGCCAGCAGCAAGTGGCTAGCGGGGAGTAATACGCAGTATTTT
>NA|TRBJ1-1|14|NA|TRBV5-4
CASSLAGYNTEAFF
TGTGCCAGCAGCTTGGCAGGGTACAACACTGAAGCTTTCTTT
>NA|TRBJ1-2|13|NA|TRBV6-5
CASSSTGNYGYTF
TGTGCCAGCAGTTCTACAGGGAACTATGGCTACACCTTC
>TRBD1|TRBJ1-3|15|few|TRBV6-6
CASTIRGREGNTIYF
TGTGCCAGCACTATAAGGGGGCGCGAAGGAAACACCATATATTTT
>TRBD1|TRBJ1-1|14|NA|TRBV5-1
CASSRTGEATEAFF
TGCGCCAGCAGTCGCACAGGGGAAGCGACTGAAGCTTTCTTT
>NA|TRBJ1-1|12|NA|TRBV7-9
CASSLVGVEAFF
TGTGCCAGCAGCTTAGTCGGTGTCGAAGCTTTCTTT
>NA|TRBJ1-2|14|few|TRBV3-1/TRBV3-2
CASSQDKGLSGYTF
TGTGCCAGCAGCCAAGATAAGGGGTTGAGTGGCTACACCTTC
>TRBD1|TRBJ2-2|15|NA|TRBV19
CASSTGTGNTGELFF
TGTGCCAGTAGTACCGGGACAGGGAACACCGGGGAGCTGTTTTTT